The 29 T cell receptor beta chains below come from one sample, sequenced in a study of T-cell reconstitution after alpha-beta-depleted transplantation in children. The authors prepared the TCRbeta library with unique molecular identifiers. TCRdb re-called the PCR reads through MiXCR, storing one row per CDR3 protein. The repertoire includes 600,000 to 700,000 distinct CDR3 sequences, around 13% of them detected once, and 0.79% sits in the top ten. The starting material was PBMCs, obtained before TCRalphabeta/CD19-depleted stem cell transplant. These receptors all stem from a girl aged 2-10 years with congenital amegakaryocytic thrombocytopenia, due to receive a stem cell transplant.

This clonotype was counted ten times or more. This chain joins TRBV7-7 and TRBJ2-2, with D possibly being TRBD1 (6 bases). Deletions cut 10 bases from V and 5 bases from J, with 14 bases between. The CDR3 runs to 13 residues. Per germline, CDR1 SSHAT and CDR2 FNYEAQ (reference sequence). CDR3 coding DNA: TGTGCCACTTCAACAGGGTTAACCGGGGAGCTGTTTTTT. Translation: CATSTGLTGELFF.

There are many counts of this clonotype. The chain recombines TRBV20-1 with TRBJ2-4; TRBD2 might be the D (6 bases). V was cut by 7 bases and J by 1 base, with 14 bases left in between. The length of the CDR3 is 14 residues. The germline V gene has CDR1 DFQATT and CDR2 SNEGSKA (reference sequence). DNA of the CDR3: TGCAGTGTAACGGGAGTTCGGGCCAAAAACATTCAGTACTTC. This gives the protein CSVTGVRAKNIQYF.

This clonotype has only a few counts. CDR3: CASSQISRVNEQFF. CDR3 nucleotides: TGTGCCAGCAGCCAGATTTCTAGAGTCAATGAGCAGTTCTTC. The V call is TRBV3-1, the J call TRBJ2-1; D remains ambiguous. The V end was cut by 3 bases, the J end by 6 bases, with 12 bases between. Germline CDR1 reads LGHDT; CDR2 reads YNNKEL (reference sequence). The CDR3 totals 14 residues.

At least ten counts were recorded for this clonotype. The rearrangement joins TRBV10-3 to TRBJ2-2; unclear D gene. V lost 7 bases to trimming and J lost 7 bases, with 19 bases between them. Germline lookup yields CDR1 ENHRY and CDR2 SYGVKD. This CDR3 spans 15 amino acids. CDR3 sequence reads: CAITGRLGVGGELFF. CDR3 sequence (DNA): TGTGCCATCACCGGTCGGCTAGGCGTCGGCGGGGAGCTGTTTTTT.

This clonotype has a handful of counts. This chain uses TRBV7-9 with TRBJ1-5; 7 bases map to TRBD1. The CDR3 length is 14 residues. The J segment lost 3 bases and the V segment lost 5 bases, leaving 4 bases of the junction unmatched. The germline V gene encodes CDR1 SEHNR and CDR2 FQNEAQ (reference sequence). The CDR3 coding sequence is TGTGCCAGCAGCCAGACAGGGCTCAATCAGCCCCAGCATTTT. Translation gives CASSQTGLNQPQHF.

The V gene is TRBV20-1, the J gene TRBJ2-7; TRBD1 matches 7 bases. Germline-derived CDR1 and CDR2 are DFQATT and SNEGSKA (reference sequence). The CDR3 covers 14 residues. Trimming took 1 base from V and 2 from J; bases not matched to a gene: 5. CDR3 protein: CSARGGDRAYEQYF. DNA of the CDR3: TGCAGTGCTAGAGGGGGAGACAGGGCCTACGAGCAGTACTTC.

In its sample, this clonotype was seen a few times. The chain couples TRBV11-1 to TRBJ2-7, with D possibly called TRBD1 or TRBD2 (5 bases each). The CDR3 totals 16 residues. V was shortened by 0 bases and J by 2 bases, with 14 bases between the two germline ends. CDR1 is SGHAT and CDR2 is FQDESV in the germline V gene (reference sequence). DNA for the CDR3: TGTGCCAGCAGCTTAGCTCTCGGGACCCCGACCTACGAGCAGTACTTC. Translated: CASSLALGTPTYEQYF.

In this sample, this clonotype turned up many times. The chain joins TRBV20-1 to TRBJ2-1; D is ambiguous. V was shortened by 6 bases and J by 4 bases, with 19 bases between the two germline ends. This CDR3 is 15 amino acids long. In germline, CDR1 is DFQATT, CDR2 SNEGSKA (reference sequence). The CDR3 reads CSAPEPRPGYNEQFF. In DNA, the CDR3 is TGCAGTGCCCCAGAACCGCGTCCCGGGTACAATGAGCAGTTCTTC.

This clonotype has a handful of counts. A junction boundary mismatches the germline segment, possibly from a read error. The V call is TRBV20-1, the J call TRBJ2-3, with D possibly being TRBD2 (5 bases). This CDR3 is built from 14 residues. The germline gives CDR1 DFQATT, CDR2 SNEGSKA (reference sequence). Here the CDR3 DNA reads TGCAGTACTAGGCACCTAGTGGTTACAGATACGCAGTATTTT. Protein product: CSTRHLVVTDTQYF.

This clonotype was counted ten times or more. CDR3 in DNA: TGTGCCAGCACTCCCGGGAGGGACAAGCCCTACGAGCAGTACTTC. The encoded protein is CASTPGRDKPYEQYF. The genes are TRBV12-3 or TRBV12-4 and TRBJ2-7, with 8 bases identical to TRBD2. The CDR3 is 15 amino acids. V lost 7 bases, J lost 2 bases, and 10 bases stayed unmatched.

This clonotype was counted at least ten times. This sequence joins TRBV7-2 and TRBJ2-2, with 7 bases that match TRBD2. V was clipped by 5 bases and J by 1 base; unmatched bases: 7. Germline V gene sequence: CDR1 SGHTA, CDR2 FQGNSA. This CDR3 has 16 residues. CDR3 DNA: TGTGCCAGCAGCGAGGGACTATCCATGAACACCGGGGAGCTGTTTTTT. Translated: CASSEGLSMNTGELFF.

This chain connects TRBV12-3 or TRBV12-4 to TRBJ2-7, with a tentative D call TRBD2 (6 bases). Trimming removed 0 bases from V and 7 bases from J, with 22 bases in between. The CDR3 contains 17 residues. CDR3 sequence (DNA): TGTGCCAGCAGTTTAGCGCGCGGGTCGGGAGTGAGTACTGAGCAGTACTTC. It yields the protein CASSLARGSGVSTEQYF.

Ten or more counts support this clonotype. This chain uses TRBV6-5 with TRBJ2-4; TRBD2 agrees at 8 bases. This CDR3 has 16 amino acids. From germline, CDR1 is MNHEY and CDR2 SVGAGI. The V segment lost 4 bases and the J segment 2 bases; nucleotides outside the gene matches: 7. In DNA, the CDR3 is TGTGCCAGCAGTTTTAGCGGGATTGGGTCCAAAAACATTCAGTACTTC. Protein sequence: CASSFSGIGSKNIQYF.

CDR3 residues: CSARAGQGNQHF. In DNA form, the CDR3 reads TGCAGTGCTAGAGCCGGTCAAGGGAACCAGCATTTT. The chain joins TRBV20-1 to TRBJ1-5; D ambiguous. The CDR3 consists of 12 residues. Looked up from germline, CDR1 is DFQATT and CDR2 is SNEGSKA (reference sequence). Trimming removed 1 base at V and 12 bases at J, with 13 bases between.

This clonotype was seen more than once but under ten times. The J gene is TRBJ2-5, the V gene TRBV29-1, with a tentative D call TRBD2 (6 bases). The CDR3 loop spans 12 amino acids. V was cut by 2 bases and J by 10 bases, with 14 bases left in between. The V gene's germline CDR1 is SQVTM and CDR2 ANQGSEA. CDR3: CSVESGERGQYF. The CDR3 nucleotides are TGCAGCGTTGAATCGGGAGAGCGTGGCCAGTACTTC.

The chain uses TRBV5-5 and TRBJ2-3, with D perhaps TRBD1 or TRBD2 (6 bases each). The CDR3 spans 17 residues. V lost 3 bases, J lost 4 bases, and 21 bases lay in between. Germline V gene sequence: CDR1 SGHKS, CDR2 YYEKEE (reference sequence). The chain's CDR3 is CASSSPRQGRIADTQYF. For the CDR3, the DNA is TGTGCCAGCAGCTCCCCCCGGCAGGGGAGGATAGCAGATACGCAGTATTTT.

The CDR3, as DNA: TGTGCCAGCAGTGTCCTAAGCGGGAGGGCAGATACGCAGTATTTT. Translating it yields CASSVLSGRADTQYF. V and J are TRBV28 and TRBJ2-3; 10 nucleotides align to TRBD2. Trimming cost V 5 bases and J 4 bases; bases outside gene matches: 6. The CDR3 has 15 amino acids. Germline V gene data show CDR1 as MDHEN and CDR2 as SYDVKM. The full variable domain, its missing parts supplied by reference TRBV28 and TRBJ2-3, is DVKVTQSSRYLVKRTGEKVFLECVQDMDHENMFWYRQDPGLGLRLIYFSYDVKMKEKGDIPEGYSVSREKKERFSLILESASTNQTSMYLCASSVLSGRADTQYFGPGTRLTVL.

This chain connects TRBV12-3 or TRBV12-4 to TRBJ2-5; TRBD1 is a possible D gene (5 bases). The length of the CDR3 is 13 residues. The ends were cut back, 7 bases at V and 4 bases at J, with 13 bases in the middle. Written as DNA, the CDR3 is TGTGCCAGCACCCAGGGTTCGGCAGAGACCCAGTACTTC. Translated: CASTQGSAETQYF.

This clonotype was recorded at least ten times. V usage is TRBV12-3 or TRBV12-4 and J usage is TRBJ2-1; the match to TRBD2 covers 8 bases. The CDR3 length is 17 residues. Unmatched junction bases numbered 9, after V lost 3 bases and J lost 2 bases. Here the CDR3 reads CASSFGWSGRAYNEQFF. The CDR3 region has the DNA TGTGCCAGCAGTTTCGGGTGGAGCGGGAGAGCCTACAATGAGCAGTTCTTC.

CDR3 residues: CASSEDRGSSYEQYF. For the CDR3, the DNA is TGTGCCAGCAGCGAGGACAGGGGAAGCTCCTACGAGCAGTACTTC. The chain has TRBV7-9 and TRBJ2-7; TRBD1 matches 9 bases. The junction had 5 bases not matched to a gene; V was cut back by 5 bases and J by 0 bases. The CDR3 covers 15 residues. Germline CDR1 and CDR2: SEHNR and FQNEAQ (reference sequence).

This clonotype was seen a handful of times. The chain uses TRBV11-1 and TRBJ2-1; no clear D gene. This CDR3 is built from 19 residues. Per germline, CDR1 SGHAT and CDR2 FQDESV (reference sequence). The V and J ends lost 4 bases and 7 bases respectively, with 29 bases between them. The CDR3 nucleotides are TGTGCCAGCAGCTCCTCGGAAAAGAAGACCCAAGAAAAAACTAATGAGCAGTTCTTC. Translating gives CASSSSEKKTQEKTNEQFF.

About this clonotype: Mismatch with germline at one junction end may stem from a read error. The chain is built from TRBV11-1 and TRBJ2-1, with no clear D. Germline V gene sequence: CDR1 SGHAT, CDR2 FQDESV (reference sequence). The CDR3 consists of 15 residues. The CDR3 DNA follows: TGTGCCACCAGCTTAGTCGGCCAGACATACAATGAGCAGTTCTTC. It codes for CATSLVGQTYNEQFF.

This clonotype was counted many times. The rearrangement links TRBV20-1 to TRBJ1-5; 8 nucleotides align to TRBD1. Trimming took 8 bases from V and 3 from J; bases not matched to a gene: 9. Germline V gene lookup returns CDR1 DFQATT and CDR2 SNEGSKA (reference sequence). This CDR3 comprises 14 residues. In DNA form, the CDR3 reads TGCAGTACCTCCGACAGGGGCTACAATCAGCCCCAGCATTTT. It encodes CSTSDRGYNQPQHF.

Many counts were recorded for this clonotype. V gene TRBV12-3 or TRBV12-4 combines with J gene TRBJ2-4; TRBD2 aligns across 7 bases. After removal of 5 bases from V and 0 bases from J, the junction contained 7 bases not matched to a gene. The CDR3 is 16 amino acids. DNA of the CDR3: TGTGCCAGCAGTCCTGGGGGGGAAATAGCCAAAAACATTCAGTACTTC. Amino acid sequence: CASSPGGEIAKNIQYF.

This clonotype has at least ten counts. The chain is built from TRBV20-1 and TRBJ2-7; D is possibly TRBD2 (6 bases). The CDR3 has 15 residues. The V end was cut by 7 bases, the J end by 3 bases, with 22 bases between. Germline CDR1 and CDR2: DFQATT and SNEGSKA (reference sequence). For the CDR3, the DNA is TGCAGTGGGGGGGACGGGCCCTTAACCGGCTACGAGCAGTACTTC. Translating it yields CSGGDGPLTGYEQYF.

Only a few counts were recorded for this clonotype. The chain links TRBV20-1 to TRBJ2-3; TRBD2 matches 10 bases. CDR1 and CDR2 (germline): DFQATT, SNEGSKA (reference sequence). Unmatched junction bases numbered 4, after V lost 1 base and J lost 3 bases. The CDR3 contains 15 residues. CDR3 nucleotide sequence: TGCAGTGCTAGAGTCCTAGCGGGAGTGACAGATACGCAGTATTTT. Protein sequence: CSARVLAGVTDTQYF.

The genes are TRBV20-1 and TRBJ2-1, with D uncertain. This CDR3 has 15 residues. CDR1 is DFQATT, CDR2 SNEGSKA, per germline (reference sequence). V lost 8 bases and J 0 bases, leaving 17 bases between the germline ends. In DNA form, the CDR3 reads TGCAGTTTTCCCGGGCGTCTGAGCTCCTACAATGAGCAGTTCTTC. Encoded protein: CSFPGRLSSYNEQFF.

CDR3 residues: CASSLEGRDYEQYF. The CDR3 DNA reads TGCGCCAGCAGCTTGGAGGGGAGGGACTACGAGCAGTACTTC. The V call is TRBV5-1, the J call TRBJ2-7; the match to TRBD2 covers 7 bases. This CDR3 region has 14 residues. Germline V gene sequence: CDR1 SGHRS, CDR2 YFSETQ. With V trimmed by 0 bases and J by 3 bases, 3 bases remained unmatched.

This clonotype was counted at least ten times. The CDR3 DNA follows: TGCAGTGCTAGAGGTTTAACTAGCGGGAGTGGCAATGAGCAGTTCTTC. This encodes CSARGLTSGSGNEQFF. The J gene is TRBJ2-1, the V gene TRBV20-1; 11 bases line up with TRBD2. CDR3 size: 16 residues. With 1 base clipped from V and 6 bases from J, the junction kept 8 bases outside the gene matches. CDR1 is DFQATT, CDR2 SNEGSKA, per germline (reference sequence).